The next 32 T cell receptor beta chains were all read from a single sample in a study of PD-1 blockade in classical Hodgkin lymphoma. Profiled with immunoSEQ multiplex PCR; TCRdb holds only in-frame clones, not every one. Among 20,000 to 25,000 clones listed, under 85% were seen once. Noted time point: cycle 4 day 1 (C4D1), after around six weeks of nivolumab. Each patient relapsed following autologous stem cell transplantation, and prior brentuximab vedotin exposure differed. The sequencing here drew on peripheral blood mononuclear cells (PBMCs), taken before the fourth cycle of nivolumab. These receptors all stem from a human donor with classical Hodgkin lymphoma.

The rearrangement links TRBV19 to TRBJ1-2; 7 bases are a match to TRBD1. Per the germline V gene, CDR1 is LNHDA and CDR2 is SQIVND (reference sequence). This CDR3 is built from 15 residues. Trimming took 9 bases from V and 8 from J; bases not matched to a gene: 18. CDR3 residues: CASTRDSQSLGGYTF. For the CDR3, the DNA is TGTGCCAGCACCCGGGACAGCCAAAGCCTAGGAGGCTACACCTTC.

V is TRBV28 and J is TRBJ2-1; TRBD2 might be the D (6 bases). Germline assignment: CDR1 MDHEN and CDR2 SYDVKM. Trimming took 5 bases from V and 2 from J, leaving 16 bases between them. CDR3 length equals 16 residues. CDR3 protein: CASSPPSAGTYNEQFF. In nucleotides, the CDR3 is TGTGCCAGCAGTCCCCCGTCGGCGGGAACCTACAATGAGCAGTTCTTC.

CDR3 DNA sequence: TGTGCCAGCAGTTTCCCCAGGGGTCGCAACTATGGCTACACCTTC. Protein: CASSFPRGRNYGYTF. The genes are TRBV28 and TRBJ1-2; possible D gene TRBD1, 6 bases. The CDR3 loop spans 15 amino acids. The germline V gene encodes CDR1 MDHEN and CDR2 SYDVKM. Trimming stripped 3 bases from V and 2 bases from J, with 13 bases between.

This clone was counted between two and nine times. The V and J genes are TRBV5-1 and TRBJ2-2; 8 bases match TRBD1. With 7 bases clipped from V and 4 bases from J, the junction kept 15 bases outside the gene matches. The CDR3 length is 17 residues. CDR1 SGHRS and CDR2 YFSETQ come from the germline V gene. The CDR3 DNA follows: TGCGCCAGCGCCCGGGACAGGACTCTAGGAGGCACCGGGGAGCTGTTTTTT. It specifies CASARDRTLGGTGELFF.

The chain employs TRBV18 and TRBJ2-7, with D hard to call. Trimming cost V 0 bases and J 5 bases, with 8 bases left between them. Per germline, CDR1 KGHSH and CDR2 LQKENI. The CDR3 length is 13 residues. CDR3 coding DNA: TGTGCCAGCTCACCACCGATAAGGGACGAGCAGTACTTC. This gives the protein CASSPPIRDEQYF.

V is TRBV7-3 and J is TRBJ2-7; 8 bases fit TRBD1. The CDR3 spans 14 residues. The germline gives CDR1 SGHTA, CDR2 FQGTGA. V shed 5 bases, J shed 0 bases, and the junction held 3 bases outside the gene matches. CDR3 sequence: CASSQTGGSYEQYF. CDR3 DNA: TGTGCCAGCAGCCAAACAGGGGGCTCCTACGAGCAGTACTTC.

The chain uses TRBV6-4 and TRBJ2-3, with a tentative D call TRBD2 (6 bases). Per the germline V gene, CDR1 is MRHNA and CDR2 is SNTAGT. Trimming took off 4 bases at V and 5 bases at J, with 10 bases between the two ends. CDR3 length: 13 amino acids. The CDR3 protein is CASSVTSRDTQYF. The CDR3 DNA is TGTGCCAGCAGTGTGACTAGTCGAGATACGCAGTATTTT.

The rearrangement joins TRBV5-1 to TRBJ2-1, with 7 bases lining up with TRBD2. This CDR3 has 13 amino acids. The V gene's germline CDR1 is SGHRS and CDR2 YFSETQ. V dropped 6 bases and J dropped 10; count of bases not matched to a gene: 10. CDR3 bases: TGCGCCAGCACTTACTCGGAGCGGGGCGAGCAGTTCTTC. Translating it yields CASTYSERGEQFF.

There are a few counts of this clone. This chain links TRBV23-1 with TRBJ2-7; D unresolved. Being an ORF, TRBV23-1 has a function that is uncertain. V was clipped by 2 bases and J by 2 bases, with 10 bases between them. The CDR3 covers 14 residues. For the CDR3, the DNA is TGCGCCAGCAGTCAAGGTAGTGGGGCCTACGAGCAGTACTTC. Its translation: CASSQGSGAYEQYF.

By proportion, this clone is medium-sized. This rearrangement joins TRBV27 to TRBJ1-2; TRBD1 matches 8 bases. CDR1 and CDR2 (germline): MNHEY, SMNVEV (reference sequence). The CDR3 sequence is 16 residues long. V trimming: 4 bases; J trimming: 3 bases; junction bases outside the gene matches: 10. In DNA form, the CDR3 reads TGTGCCAGCAGTTCGCGTCAGGGGGCGCGCGACTATGGCTACACCTTC. It is translated as CASSSRQGARDYGYTF.

This clone rates as medium-sized (0.01 to 0.1%). The V and J genes are TRBV9 and TRBJ2-2; 9 bases line up with TRBD2. The CDR3 totals 16 residues. The junction had 11 bases not matched to a gene; V was cut back by 4 bases and J by 7 bases. Germline CDR1 reads SGDLS; CDR2 reads YYNGEE. The chain's CDR3 is CASSPLGSGGVGELFF. The CDR3 nucleotides read TGTGCCAGCAGCCCCCTGGGTAGCGGGGGAGTCGGGGAGCTGTTTTTT.

The chain recombines TRBV2 with TRBJ2-7; weak D call: TRBD2 (5 bases). Between the trimmed V and J ends, which lost 8 bases and 4 bases, there was a span of 21 bases. Germline-derived CDR1 and CDR2 are SNHLY and FYNNEI. CDR3 length: 15 amino acids. As DNA, the CDR3 is TGTGCCAGCTCCAGCATCGGTGAGGGCCCTTACGAGCAGTACTTC. It codes for CASSSIGEGPYEQYF.

CDR3 nucleotides: TGTGCCAGCAGTGCGCAGGGGGCCGGGGAGACCCAGTACTTC. Protein sequence: CASSAQGAGETQYF. The chain combines TRBV2 with TRBJ2-5, with 8 positions matching TRBD1. With 4 bases clipped from V and 5 bases from J, the junction kept 6 bases outside the gene matches. This CDR3 comprises 14 residues. In germline, CDR1 is SNHLY, CDR2 FYNNEI.

This clone was counted only a few times. The chain employs TRBV30 and TRBJ1-6; 7 nucleotides agree with TRBD1. The V and J ends lost 4 bases and 1 base, in that order; junction bases with no gene match: 7. This CDR3 has 16 amino acids. Germline CDR1 reads GTSNPN; CDR2 reads SVGIG (reference sequence). The CDR3 here is CAWKRQGSSYNSPLHF. CDR3 sequence (DNA): TGTGCCTGGAAAAGACAGGGAAGTTCCTATAATTCACCCCTCCACTTT.

The chain couples TRBV7-9 to TRBJ1-2, with D uncertain. Germline CDR1 and CDR2: SEHNR and FQNEAQ (reference sequence). The ends were cut back, 5 bases at V and 4 bases at J, with 17 bases in the middle. The length of the CDR3 is 15 residues. The CDR3 region has the DNA TGTGCCAGCAGCCCTCCCAATCGCCCCATCTATGGCTACACCTTC. Residues: CASSPPNRPIYGYTF.

The chain couples TRBV10-3 to TRBJ1-2; 7 bases line up with TRBD1. V dropped 0 bases and J dropped 4; count of bases not matched to a gene: 5. This CDR3 comprises 15 residues. Germline CDR1 and CDR2: ENHRY and SYGVKD. For the CDR3, the DNA is TGTGCCATCAGTGAGTCTTGGGGACAGCTCTATGGCTACACCTTC. Encoded protein: CAISESWGQLYGYTF.

The genes are TRBV30 and TRBJ1-6, with unresolved D. V lost 2 bases to trimming and J lost 2 bases, with 7 bases between them. The CDR3 is 14 amino acids. The germline CDR1 and CDR2 sequences are GTSNPN and SVGIG (reference sequence). The CDR3 loop reads CAWSHLAYNSPLHF. The DNA for the CDR3 is TGTGCCTGGAGTCACCTGGCCTATAATTCACCCCTCCACTTT.

J is TRBJ2-7 and V is TRBV7-2, with D possibly being TRBD1 (5 bases). The germline V gene encodes CDR1 SGHTA and CDR2 FQGNSA. V lost 2 bases and J lost 2, with 13 bases in between. The CDR3 is 15 amino acids. The CDR3 DNA follows: TGTGCCAGCAGCTTAACCCCTGACAGCACCTACGAGCAGTACTTC. It codes for CASSLTPDSTYEQYF.

The chain uses TRBV5-6 and TRBJ1-1; D may be TRBD1 (5 bases). The CDR3 extends over 14 amino acids. The germline V gene encodes CDR1 SGHDT and CDR2 YYEEEE. The ends were cut back, 3 bases at V and 1 base at J, with 10 bases in the middle. CDR3 sequence: CASSSPGWNTEAFF. CDR3 DNA sequence: TGTGCCAGCAGCTCGCCAGGGTGGAACACTGAAGCTTTCTTT.

The gene calls are TRBV7-2 and TRBJ2-7, with D possibly being TRBD1 (6 bases). Trimming pared 0 bases from V and 0 bases from J, leaving 9 bases between. Germline V gene sequence: CDR1 SGHTA, CDR2 FQGNSA. CDR3 length: 15 residues. CDR3 in amino acids: CASSLALGGSYEQYF. DNA of the CDR3: TGTGCCAGCAGCTTAGCCCTAGGGGGCTCCTACGAGCAGTACTTC.

The chain combines TRBV27 with TRBJ2-3, with 7 positions matching TRBD1. This CDR3 is built from 14 residues. The germline CDR1 and CDR2 sequences are MNHEY and SMNVEV (reference sequence). V was clipped by 2 bases and J by 5 bases; unmatched bases: 4. Here the CDR3 reads CASSLDRVGDTQYF. In DNA, the CDR3 is TGTGCCAGCAGTTTAGACAGGGTGGGAGATACGCAGTATTTT.

V is TRBV10-3 and J is TRBJ1-2, with D unclear. The germline gives CDR1 ENHRY, CDR2 SYGVKD. This CDR3 has 14 amino acids. The ends were cut back, 0 bases at V and 4 bases at J, with 9 bases in the middle. The DNA for the CDR3 is TGTGCCATCAGTGAGTCGGGAGACGGCTATGGCTACACCTTC. This gives the protein CAISESGDGYGYTF.

CDR3 region: CASSFSGTGPYEQYF. DNA of the CDR3: TGTGCCAGCAGCTTTTCCGGGACAGGGCCCTACGAGCAGTACTTC. The chain is built from TRBV7-2 and TRBJ2-7, with TRBD1 matching 9 bases. V shed 3 bases, J shed 2 bases, and the junction held 5 bases outside the gene matches. This CDR3 spans 15 amino acids. Germline V gives CDR1 SGHTA, CDR2 FQGNSA.

The chain employs TRBV13 and TRBJ1-2; 7 positions match TRBD1. Germline lookup yields CDR1 PRHDT and CDR2 FYEKMQ (reference sequence). This CDR3 region has 14 residues. V gave up 7 bases and J gave up 1 base; unmatched junction bases: 6. This CDR3 reads CASTRQGFNYGYTF. The DNA of the CDR3 is TGTGCCAGCACCCGACAGGGTTTTAACTATGGCTACACCTTC.

The genes are TRBV4-1 and TRBJ2-7; TRBD2 agrees at 7 bases. The CDR3 sequence is 13 residues long. Germline lookup yields CDR1 MGHRA and CDR2 YSYEKL. The J segment lost 11 bases and the V segment lost 4 bases, leaving 11 bases of the junction unmatched. CDR3 coding DNA: TGCGCCAGCAGCCCTCCCCTGGGGGGGACGGAGTACTTC. Encoded protein: CASSPPLGGTEYF.

This chain connects TRBV28 to TRBJ1-1; TRBD1 matches 7 bases. V lost 1 base to trimming and J lost 5 bases; unmatched junction nucleotides: 4. Germline lookup yields CDR1 MDHEN and CDR2 SYDVKM. The CDR3 consists of 14 residues. CDR3 loop: CASSLSGGWTEAFF. As DNA, the CDR3 is TGTGCCAGCAGTTTATCAGGGGGGTGGACTGAAGCTTTCTTT.

The chain carries TRBV7-9 and TRBJ2-6; D is possibly TRBD1 or TRBD2 (5 bases each). CDR3 size: 15 residues. Germline values: CDR1 SEHNR, CDR2 FQNEAQ (reference sequence). With 3 bases removed from V and 1 base from J, the gap between germline ends came to 7 bases. The CDR3 protein is CASSFWGSGANVLTF. In DNA form, the CDR3 reads TGTGCCAGCAGCTTCTGGGGGTCTGGGGCCAACGTCCTGACTTTC.

V gene TRBV5-4 combines with J gene TRBJ2-2; 8 bases match TRBD1. The CDR3 runs 12 residues. With V trimmed by 0 bases and J by 14 bases, 3 bases remained unmatched. The germline CDR1 and CDR2 sequences are SGHNT and YYREEE (reference sequence). Here the CDR3 DNA reads TGTGCCAGCAGCTTGGTCGGACAGGGCCTGTTTTTT. It codes for CASSLVGQGLFF.

This chain joins TRBV5-6 and TRBJ2-6; a weak D match, TRBD1 (6 bases). The CDR3 contains 15 residues. The V end lost 3 bases, the J end lost 1 base, and 8 bases lay between the germline ends. In germline, CDR1 is SGHDT, CDR2 YYEEEE. CDR3 sequence: CASSWQGSGANVLTF. DNA of the CDR3: TGTGCCAGCAGCTGGCAGGGGTCTGGGGCCAACGTCCTGACTTTC.

This clone was observed once. CDR3 in amino acids: CASSEVIGTTSYEQYF. CDR3 bases: TGTGCCAGCTCAGAAGTTATAGGGACGACCTCCTACGAGCAGTACTTC. The rearrangement links TRBV18 to TRBJ2-7; D possibly matches TRBD1 or TRBD2 (5 bases each). This CDR3 is 16 amino acids long. In germline, CDR1 is KGHSH, CDR2 LQKENI. V lost 5 bases, J lost 0 bases, and 17 bases lay in between.

The chain is built from TRBV14 and TRBJ2-7, with a possible D match to TRBD1 (5 bases). V gave up 2 bases and J gave up 9 bases, with 11 bases separating them. This CDR3 region has 12 residues. Germline loops: CDR1 SGHDN, CDR2 FVKESK. In DNA form, the CDR3 reads TGTGCCAGCAGCCAAACCGACAGTAGGCAGTACTTC. It codes for CASSQTDSRQYF.

This chain joins TRBV6-1 and TRBJ2-7; D gene uncertain. Germline lookup yields CDR1 MNHNS and CDR2 SASEGT. V lost 1 base to trimming and J lost 3 bases, with 10 bases between them. The CDR3 is 14 amino acids. CDR3 bases: TGTGCCAGCAGTGAAGGTCTGTCAAACTACGAGCAGTACTTC. Amino acid sequence: CASSEGLSNYEQYF.